The 10 T cell receptor beta chains listed next were all sequenced from one sample in a study of CD8+ T cells in alopecia areata. Sequencing templates came from extracted RNA that was reverse transcribed into cDNA. Using immunoSEQ multiplex PCR, the repertoire was profiled, and TCRdb retains in-frame clones only, with some absent. Found here are about 260,000 clones, 45% to 70% of them singletons; the top ten hold 0.93%. Stated treatment: oral pan-JAK inhibitor, 5-10 mg twice daily. The sample in question was CD4+ T cells sorted from blood, obtained around week 54, from a patient treated with tofacitinib. The receptors come from a human donor with alopecia areata.

This sequence joins TRBV19 and TRBJ2-5; D remains unclear. The CDR3 runs to 14 residues. V gave up 1 base and J gave up 3 bases, with 9 bases separating them. CDR1 LNHDA and CDR2 SQIVND come from the germline V gene (reference sequence). The CDR3 DNA is TGTGCCAGTAGTATAGTGGCAGGAAAAGAGACCCAGTACTTC. It is translated as CASSIVAGKETQYF.

This clone has a handful of counts. The rearrangement joins TRBV6-5 to TRBJ2-5; no firm D call. CDR3 length equals 13 residues. Trimming stripped 6 bases from V and 1 base from J, with 9 bases between. Germline V gene data show CDR1 as MNHEY and CDR2 as SVGAGI. The CDR3: CASSPRSQETQYF. In DNA form, the CDR3 reads TGTGCCAGCAGCCCCCGAAGCCAAGAGACCCAGTACTTC.

The CDR3 spells CASSVGANVLTF. The CDR3 DNA sequence: TGTGCCAGCAGTGTTGGGGCCAACGTCCTGACTTTC. The V and J genes are TRBV25-1 and TRBJ2-6; the D is unclear. In germline, CDR1 is MGHDK, CDR2 SYGVNS. The length of the CDR3 is 12 residues. V was clipped by 4 bases and J by 3 bases, with 1 base between them.

The V and J genes are TRBV6-6 and TRBJ2-7; D uncertain. V dropped 5 bases and J dropped 5 bases, with 13 bases sitting between them. Germline values: CDR1 MNHNY, CDR2 SVGAGI (reference sequence). The CDR3 runs 13 residues. The CDR3 nucleotides are TGTGCCAGCAGTAAACATCGGAATAACGAGCAGTACTTC. Its protein product is CASSKHRNNEQYF.

The chain uses TRBV29-1 and TRBJ1-1; D is possibly TRBD1 (6 bases). This CDR3 contains 11 residues. V lost 5 bases to trimming and J lost 4 bases, with 8 bases between them. CDR1 is SQVTM and CDR2 is ANQGSEA in the germline V gene. The CDR3 region is CSVSQGTEAFF. In nucleotides, the CDR3 is TGCAGCGTTTCACAGGGCACTGAAGCTTTCTTT.

The rearrangement uses TRBV5-1 and TRBJ1-6; the D is unclear. The CDR3 totals 14 residues. Germline CDR1 and CDR2: SGHRS and YFSETQ. V was clipped by 0 bases and J by 7 bases, with 8 bases between them. The CDR3 here is CASSLARRNSPLHF. The CDR3 DNA sequence: TGCGCCAGCAGCTTGGCGAGGAGGAATTCACCCCTCCACTTT.

The chain combines TRBV7-9 with TRBJ2-7; 7 positions match TRBD1. This CDR3 is 15 amino acids long. V trimming: 5 bases; J trimming: 0 bases; junction bases outside the gene matches: 7. Per germline, CDR1 SEHNR and CDR2 FQNEAQ (reference sequence). The CDR3 DNA sequence: TGTGCCAGCAGCCTACGGGACAGCGGCTCCTACGAGCAGTACTTC. Amino acids: CASSLRDSGSYEQYF.

This clone was observed once. The V call is TRBV15, the J call TRBJ2-7, with D hard to call. Looked up from germline, CDR1 is LNHNV and CDR2 is YYDKDF (reference sequence). The ends were cut back, 0 bases at V and 1 base at J, with 13 bases in the middle. The CDR3 totals 16 residues. Written as DNA, the CDR3 is TGTGCCACCAGCAGAGATCTTCCTAACCCTTCCTACGAGCAGTACTTC. Its translation: CATSRDLPNPSYEQYF.

V gene TRBV6-4 combines with J gene TRBJ2-3; 9 bases agree with TRBD2. CDR3 length: 13 residues. After removal of 6 bases from V and 4 bases from J, the junction contained 2 bases not matched to a gene. Per the germline V gene, CDR1 is MRHNA and CDR2 is SNTAGT. CDR3 sequence reads: CASSGTSSDTQYF. In DNA, the CDR3 is TGTGCCAGCAGCGGGACTAGCTCAGATACGCAGTATTTT.

The chain employs TRBV6-1 and TRBJ1-1, with D perhaps matching TRBD1 (5 bases). Per germline, CDR1 MNHNS and CDR2 SASEGT. This CDR3 contains 11 residues. Trimming took 6 bases from V and 8 from J, leaving 10 bases between them. The CDR3 here is CASRIRAEAFF. CDR3 nucleotide sequence: TGTGCCAGCAGGATCAGGGCAGAAGCTTTCTTT.